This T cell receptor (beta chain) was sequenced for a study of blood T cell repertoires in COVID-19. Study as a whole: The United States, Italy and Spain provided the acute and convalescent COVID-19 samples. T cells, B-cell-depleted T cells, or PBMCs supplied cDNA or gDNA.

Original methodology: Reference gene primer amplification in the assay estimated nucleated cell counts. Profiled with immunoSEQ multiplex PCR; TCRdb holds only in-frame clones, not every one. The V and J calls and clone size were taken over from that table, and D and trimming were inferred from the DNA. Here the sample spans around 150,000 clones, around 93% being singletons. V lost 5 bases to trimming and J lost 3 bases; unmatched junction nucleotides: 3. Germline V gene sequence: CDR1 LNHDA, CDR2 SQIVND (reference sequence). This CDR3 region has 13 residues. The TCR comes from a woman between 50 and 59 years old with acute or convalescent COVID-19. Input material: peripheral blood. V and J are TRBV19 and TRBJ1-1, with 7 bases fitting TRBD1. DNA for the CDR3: TGTGCCAGTAGTCCCGGGACAGACACTGAAGCTTTCTTT. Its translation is CASSPGTDTEAFF.